What follows are 5 T cell receptor beta chains derived from one specimen sequenced in a study of blood T cell repertoires in COVID-19. The repertoire was sequenced with immunoSEQ multiplex PCR; TCRdb's copy has only in-frame clones and lacks some. The sample has almost 250,000 clones; around nine tenths are singletons. Sequencing used peripheral blood. These receptors originate from a woman aged 60-70 years who had recovered from COVID-19.

The chain carries TRBV5-1 and TRBJ2-3; no clear D gene. CDR3 length: 16 amino acids. CDR1 and CDR2 from the germline V gene are SGHRS and YFSETQ. V was clipped by 1 base and J by 1 base, with 13 bases between them. CDR3 sequence (DNA): TGCGCCAGCAGCTTGTCCGTCCAACCAGGCACAGATACGCAGTATTTT. It yields the protein CASSLSVQPGTDTQYF.

Of note for this clone: This sample includes further DNA sequences coding for the same CDR3. This chain uses TRBV7-3 with TRBJ1-1; D might be TRBD1 (6 bases). Germline loops: CDR1 SGHTA, CDR2 FQGTGA. The CDR3 contains 14 residues. Trimming stripped 0 bases from V and 1 base from J, with 6 bases between. CDR3 sequence (DNA): TGTGCCAGCAGCTTAACCAGGGGGAACACTGAAGCTTTCTTT. Protein product: CASSLTRGNTEAFF.

This sequence joins TRBV6-2 or TRBV6-3 and TRBJ2-1, with 8 nucleotides matching TRBD2. The germline gives CDR1 MNHEY, CDR2 SVGEGT. The length of the CDR3 is 17 residues. Trimming took 1 base from V and 0 from J; bases not matched to a gene: 5. The CDR3 region has the DNA TGTGCCAGCAGTTACTGGGGCGGGGGGCGCTCCTACAATGAGCAGTTCTTC. Its translation is CASSYWGGGRSYNEQFF.

The gene calls are TRBV19 and TRBJ1-4; 8 nucleotides line up with TRBD1. CDR1 LNHDA and CDR2 SQIVND come from the germline V gene (reference sequence). The CDR3 sequence is 16 residues long. J gave up 3 bases and V 5 bases, and 8 bases lay outside the gene matches. The CDR3 sequence: CASSPGQGAPNEKLFF. The CDR3 DNA is TGTGCCAGTAGTCCGGGCCAGGGGGCACCTAATGAAAAACTGTTTTTT.

The V gene is TRBV13, the J gene TRBJ2-3; 7 nucleotides match TRBD2. V lost 4 bases and J lost 0; bases outside the gene matches: 7. This CDR3 contains 16 residues. Germline values: CDR1 PRHDT, CDR2 FYEKMQ (reference sequence). DNA of the CDR3: TGTGCCAGCAGCTGGGCCCCGGGGGGAAGCACAGATACGCAGTATTTT. It encodes CASSWAPGGSTDTQYF. Full variable domain (outside the CDR3, taken from reference TRBV13 and TRBJ2-3): AAGVIQSPRHLIKEKRETATLKCYPIPRHDTVYWYQQGPGQDPQFLISFYEKMQSDKGSIPDRFSAQQFSDYHSELNMSSLELGDSALYFCASSWAPGGSTDTQYFGPGTRLTVL.